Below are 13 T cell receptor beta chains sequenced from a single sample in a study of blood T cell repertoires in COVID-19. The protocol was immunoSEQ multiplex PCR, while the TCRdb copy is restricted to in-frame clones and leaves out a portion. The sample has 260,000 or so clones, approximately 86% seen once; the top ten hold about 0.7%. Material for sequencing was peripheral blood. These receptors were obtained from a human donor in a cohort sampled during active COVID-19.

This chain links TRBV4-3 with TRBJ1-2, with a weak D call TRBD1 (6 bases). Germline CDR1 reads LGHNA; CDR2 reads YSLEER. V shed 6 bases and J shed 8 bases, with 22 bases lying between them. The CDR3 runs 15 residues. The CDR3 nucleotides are TGCGCCAGCAGACGTGAATGGACAGCCTCATCCGGCTACACCTTC. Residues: CASRREWTASSGYTF.

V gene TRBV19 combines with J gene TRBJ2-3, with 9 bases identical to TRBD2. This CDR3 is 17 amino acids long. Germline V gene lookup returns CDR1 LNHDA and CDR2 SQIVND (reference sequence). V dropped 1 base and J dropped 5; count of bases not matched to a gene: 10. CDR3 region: CASSIGAGGRGRDTQYF. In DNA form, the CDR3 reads TGTGCCAGTAGTATAGGAGCAGGCGGGAGGGGACGAGATACGCAGTATTTT.

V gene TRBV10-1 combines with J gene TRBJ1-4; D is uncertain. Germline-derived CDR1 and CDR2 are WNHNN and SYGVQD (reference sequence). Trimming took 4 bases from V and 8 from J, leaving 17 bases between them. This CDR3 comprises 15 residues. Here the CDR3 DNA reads TGCGCCAGCAGTGGGAGGAGCGCCACTTGCGAAAAACTGTTTTTT. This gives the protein CASSGRSATCEKLFF.

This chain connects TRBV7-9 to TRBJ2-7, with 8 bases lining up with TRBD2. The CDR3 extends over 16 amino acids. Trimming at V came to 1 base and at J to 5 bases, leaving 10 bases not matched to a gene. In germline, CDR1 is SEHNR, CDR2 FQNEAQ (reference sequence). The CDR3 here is CASSLGASGYMNEQYF. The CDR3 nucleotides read TGTGCCAGCAGCTTAGGGGCTAGCGGGTACATGAACGAGCAGTACTTC.

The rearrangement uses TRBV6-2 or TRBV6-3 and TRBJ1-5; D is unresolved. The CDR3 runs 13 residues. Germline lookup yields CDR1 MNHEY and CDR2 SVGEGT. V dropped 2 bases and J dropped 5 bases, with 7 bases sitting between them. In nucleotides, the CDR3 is TGTGCCAGCAGTTACGAGTTATATCAGCCCCAGCATTTT. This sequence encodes CASSYELYQPQHF.

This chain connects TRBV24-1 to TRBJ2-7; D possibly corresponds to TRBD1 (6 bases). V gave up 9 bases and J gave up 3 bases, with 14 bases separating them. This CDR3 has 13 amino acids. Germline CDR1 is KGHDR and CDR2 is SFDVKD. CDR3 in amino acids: CATQGPYSYEQYF. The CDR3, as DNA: TGTGCCACCCAGGGGCCCTATAGCTACGAGCAGTACTTC.

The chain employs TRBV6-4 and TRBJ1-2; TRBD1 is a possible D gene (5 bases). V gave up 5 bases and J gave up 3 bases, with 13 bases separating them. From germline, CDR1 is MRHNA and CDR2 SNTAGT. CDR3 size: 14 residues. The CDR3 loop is CASSPGYSDYGYTF. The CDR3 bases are TGTGCCAGCAGTCCAGGGTATTCGGACTATGGCTACACCTTC.

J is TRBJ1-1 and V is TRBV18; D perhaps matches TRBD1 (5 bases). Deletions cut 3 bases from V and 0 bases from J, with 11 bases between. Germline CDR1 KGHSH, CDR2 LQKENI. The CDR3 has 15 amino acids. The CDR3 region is CASSPPTALNTEAFF. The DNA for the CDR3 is TGTGCCAGCTCACCCCCGACAGCCCTGAACACTGAAGCTTTCTTT.

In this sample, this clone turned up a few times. DNA of the CDR3: TGCAGCGTTGAAGCCAGGGATACCTACGAGCAGTACTTC. Protein product: CSVEARDTYEQYF. The chain has TRBV29-1 and TRBJ2-7; TRBD1 might be the D (5 bases). Germline V gene lookup returns CDR1 SQVTM and CDR2 ANQGSEA. The V end lost 1 base, the J end lost 2 bases, and 9 bases lay between the germline ends. The CDR3 consists of 13 residues.

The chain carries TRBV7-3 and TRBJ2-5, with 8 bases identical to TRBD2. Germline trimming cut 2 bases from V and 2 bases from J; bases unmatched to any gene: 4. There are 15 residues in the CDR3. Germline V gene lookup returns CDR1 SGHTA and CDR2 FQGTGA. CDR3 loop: CASSLGAGVQETQYF. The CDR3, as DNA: TGTGCCAGCAGCTTAGGAGCGGGGGTACAAGAGACCCAGTACTTC.

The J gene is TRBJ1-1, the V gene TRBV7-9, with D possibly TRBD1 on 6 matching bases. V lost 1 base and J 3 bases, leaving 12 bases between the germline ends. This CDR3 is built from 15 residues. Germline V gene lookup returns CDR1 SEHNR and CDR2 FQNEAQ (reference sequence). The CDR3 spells CASSLDLGADTEAFF. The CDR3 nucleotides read TGTGCCAGCAGCTTAGATCTGGGGGCAGACACTGAAGCTTTCTTT.

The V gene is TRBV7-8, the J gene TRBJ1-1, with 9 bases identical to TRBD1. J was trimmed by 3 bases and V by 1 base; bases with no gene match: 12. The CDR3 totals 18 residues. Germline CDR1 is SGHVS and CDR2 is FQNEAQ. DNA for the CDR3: TGTGCCAGCAGCTTAGGCTGGGACAGGGAATGGGGGGACACTGAAGCTTTCTTT. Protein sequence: CASSLGWDREWGDTEAFF.

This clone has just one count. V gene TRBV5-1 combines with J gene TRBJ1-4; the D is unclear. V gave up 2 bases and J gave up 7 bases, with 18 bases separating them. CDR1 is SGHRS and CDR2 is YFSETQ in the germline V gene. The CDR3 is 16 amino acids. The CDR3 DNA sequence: TGCGCCAGCAGCTTCCGGGGAACGGGCTTCGGTGAAAAACTGTTTTTT. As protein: CASSFRGTGFGEKLFF.